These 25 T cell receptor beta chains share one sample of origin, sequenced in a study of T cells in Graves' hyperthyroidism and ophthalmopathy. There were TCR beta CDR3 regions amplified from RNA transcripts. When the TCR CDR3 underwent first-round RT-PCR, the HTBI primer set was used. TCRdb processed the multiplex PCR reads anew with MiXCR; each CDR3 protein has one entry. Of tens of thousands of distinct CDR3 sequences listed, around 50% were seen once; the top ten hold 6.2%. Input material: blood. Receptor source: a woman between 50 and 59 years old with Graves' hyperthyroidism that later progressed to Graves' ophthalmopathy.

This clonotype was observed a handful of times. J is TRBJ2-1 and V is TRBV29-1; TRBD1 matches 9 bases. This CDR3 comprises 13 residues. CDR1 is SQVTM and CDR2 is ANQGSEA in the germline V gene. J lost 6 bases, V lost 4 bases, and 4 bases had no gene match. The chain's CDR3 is CSVGTGDGNEQFF. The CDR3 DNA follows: TGCAGCGTTGGGACAGGGGACGGCAATGAGCAGTTCTTC.

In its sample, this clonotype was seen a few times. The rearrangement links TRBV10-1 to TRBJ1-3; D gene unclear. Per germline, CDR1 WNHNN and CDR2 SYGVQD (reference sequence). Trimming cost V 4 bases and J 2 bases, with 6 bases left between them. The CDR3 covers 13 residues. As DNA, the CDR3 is TGCGCCAGCAGTGGAACAACTGGAAACACCATATATTTT. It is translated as CASSGTTGNTIYF.

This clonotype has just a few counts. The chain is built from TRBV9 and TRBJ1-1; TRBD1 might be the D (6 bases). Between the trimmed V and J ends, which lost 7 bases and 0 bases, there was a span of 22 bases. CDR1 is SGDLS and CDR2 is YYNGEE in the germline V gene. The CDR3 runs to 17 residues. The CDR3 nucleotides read TGTGCCAGCTCACCATCTTCGAGGGGGGTAATGAACACTGAAGCTTTCTTT. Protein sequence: CASSPSSRGVMNTEAFF.

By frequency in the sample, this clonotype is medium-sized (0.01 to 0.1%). The CDR3, as DNA: TGTGCCAGCAGCGTAGGAACAGCTAACTATGGCTACACCTTC. It translates to CASSVGTANYGYTF. The chain recombines TRBV9 with TRBJ1-2; D uncertain. Deletions cut 0 bases from V and 0 bases from J, with 6 bases between. This CDR3 comprises 14 residues. CDR1 is SGDLS, CDR2 YYNGEE, per germline.

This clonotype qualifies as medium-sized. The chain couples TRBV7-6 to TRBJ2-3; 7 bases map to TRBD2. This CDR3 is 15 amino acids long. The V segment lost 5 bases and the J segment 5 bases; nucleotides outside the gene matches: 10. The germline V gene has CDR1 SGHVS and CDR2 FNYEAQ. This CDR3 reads CASSPRESGIDTQYF. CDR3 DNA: TGTGCCAGCAGCCCGCGGGAGTCTGGCATAGATACGCAGTATTTT.

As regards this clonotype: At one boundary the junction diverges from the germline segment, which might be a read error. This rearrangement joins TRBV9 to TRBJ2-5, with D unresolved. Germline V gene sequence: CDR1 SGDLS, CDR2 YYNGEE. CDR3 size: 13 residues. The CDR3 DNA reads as TGTGCCAGCAGCGTTCGATTGAGAGAGGCCCAGTACTTC. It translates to CASSVRLREAQYF.

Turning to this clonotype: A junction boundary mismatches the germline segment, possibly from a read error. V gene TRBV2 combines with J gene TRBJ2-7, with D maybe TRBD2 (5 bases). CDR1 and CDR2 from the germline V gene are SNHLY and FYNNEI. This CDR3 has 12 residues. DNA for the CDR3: TGTGCCAGCAGTGAATCTAGCCTGGAGCTGTACTTC. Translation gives CASSESSLELYF.

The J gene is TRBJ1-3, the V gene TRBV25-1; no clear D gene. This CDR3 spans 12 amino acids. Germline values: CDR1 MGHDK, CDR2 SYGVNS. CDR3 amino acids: CAQRPASNTIYF. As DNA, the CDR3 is TGTGCTCAGAGGCCGGCTAGCAACACCATATATTTT.

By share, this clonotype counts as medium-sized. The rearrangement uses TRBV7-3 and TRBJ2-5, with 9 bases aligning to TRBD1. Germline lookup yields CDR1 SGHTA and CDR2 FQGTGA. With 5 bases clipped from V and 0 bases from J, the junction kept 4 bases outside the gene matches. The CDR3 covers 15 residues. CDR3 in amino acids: CASSRGQGNQETQYF. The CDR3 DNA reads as TGTGCCAGCAGCCGGGGACAGGGCAACCAAGAGACCCAGTACTTC.

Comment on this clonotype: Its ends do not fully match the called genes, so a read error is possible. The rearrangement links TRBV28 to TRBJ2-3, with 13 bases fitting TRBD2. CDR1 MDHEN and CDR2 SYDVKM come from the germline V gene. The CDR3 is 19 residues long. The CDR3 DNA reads TGTGCCAACAGTTCCCTCGGACTAGCGGGAGAGTATAGCACAGATACGCAGTATTTT. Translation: CANSSLGLAGEYSTDTQYF. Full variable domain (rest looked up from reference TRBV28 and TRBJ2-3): DVKVTQSSRYLVKRTGEKVFLECVQDMDHENMFWYRQDPGLGLRLIYFSYDVKMKEKGDIPEGYSVSREKKERFSLILESASTNQTSMYLCANSSLGLAGEYSTDTQYFGPGTRLTVL.

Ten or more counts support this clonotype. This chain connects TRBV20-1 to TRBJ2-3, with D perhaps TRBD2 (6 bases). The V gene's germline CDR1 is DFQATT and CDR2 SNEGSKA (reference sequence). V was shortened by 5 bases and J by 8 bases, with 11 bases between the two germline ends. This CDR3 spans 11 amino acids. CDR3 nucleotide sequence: TGCAGTGCTCCCATGGGGGGTACGCAGTATTTT. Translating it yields CSAPMGGTQYF.

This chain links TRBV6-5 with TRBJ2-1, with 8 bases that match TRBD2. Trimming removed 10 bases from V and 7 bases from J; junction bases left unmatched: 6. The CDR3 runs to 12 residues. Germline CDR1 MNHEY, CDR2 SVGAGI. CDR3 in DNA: TGTGCCACCCGAGCGGGAGTGAATGAGCAGTTCTTC. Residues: CATRAGVNEQFF.

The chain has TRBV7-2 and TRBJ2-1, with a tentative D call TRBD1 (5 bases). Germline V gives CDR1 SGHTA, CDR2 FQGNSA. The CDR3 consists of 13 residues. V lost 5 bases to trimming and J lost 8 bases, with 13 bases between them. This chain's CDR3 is CASSQGSSDEQFF. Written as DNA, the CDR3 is TGTGCCAGCAGCCAGGGAAGCAGCGATGAGCAGTTCTTC.

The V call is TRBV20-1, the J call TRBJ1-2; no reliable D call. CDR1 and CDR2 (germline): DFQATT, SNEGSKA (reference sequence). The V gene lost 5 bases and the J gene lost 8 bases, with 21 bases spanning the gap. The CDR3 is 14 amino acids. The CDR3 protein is CSAEDSTADRGYTF. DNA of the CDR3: TGCAGTGCTGAGGATTCTACCGCAGATCGGGGCTACACCTTC.

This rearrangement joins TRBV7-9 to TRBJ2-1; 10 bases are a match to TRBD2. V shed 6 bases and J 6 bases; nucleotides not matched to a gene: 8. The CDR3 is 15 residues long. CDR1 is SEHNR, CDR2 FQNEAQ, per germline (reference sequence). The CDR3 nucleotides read TGTGCCAGCAGTTTAACTAGCGGGACTGTCAATGAGCAGTTCTTC. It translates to CASSLTSGTVNEQFF.

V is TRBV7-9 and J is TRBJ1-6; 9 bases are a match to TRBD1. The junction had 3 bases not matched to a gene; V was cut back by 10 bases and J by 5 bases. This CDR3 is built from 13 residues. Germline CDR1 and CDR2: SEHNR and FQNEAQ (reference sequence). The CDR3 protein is CATRDRDNSPLHF. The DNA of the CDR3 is TGTGCCACCCGGGACAGGGATAATTCACCCCTCCACTTT.

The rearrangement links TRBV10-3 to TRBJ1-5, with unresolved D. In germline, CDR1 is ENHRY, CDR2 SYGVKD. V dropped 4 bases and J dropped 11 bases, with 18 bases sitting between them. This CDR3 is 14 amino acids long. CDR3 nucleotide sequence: TGTGCCATCAGTGGGGAAGGGTCGCAAGAGACCCAGCATTTT. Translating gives CAISGEGSQETQHF.

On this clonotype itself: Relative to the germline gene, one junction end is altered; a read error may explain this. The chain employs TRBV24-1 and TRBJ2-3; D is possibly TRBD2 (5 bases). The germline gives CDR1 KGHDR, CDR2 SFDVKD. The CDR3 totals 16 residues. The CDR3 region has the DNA TGTGCCACCAGTGATCTGACAAGCGGCTCCACAGCTACGCAGTTTTTT. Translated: CATSDLTSGSTATQFF.

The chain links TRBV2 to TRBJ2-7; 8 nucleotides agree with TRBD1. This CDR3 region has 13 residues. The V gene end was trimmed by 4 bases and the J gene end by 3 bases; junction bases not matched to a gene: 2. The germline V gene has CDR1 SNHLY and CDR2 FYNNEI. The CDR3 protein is CASSGTGNYEQYF. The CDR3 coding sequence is TGTGCCAGCAGTGGGACAGGGAACTACGAGCAGTACTTC.

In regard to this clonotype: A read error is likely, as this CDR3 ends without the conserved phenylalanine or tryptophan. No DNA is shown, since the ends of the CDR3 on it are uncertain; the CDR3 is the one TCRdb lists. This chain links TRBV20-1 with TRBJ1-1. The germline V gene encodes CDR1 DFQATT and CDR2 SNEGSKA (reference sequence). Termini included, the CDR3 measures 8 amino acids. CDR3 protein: CSASQAGA.

The CDR3 DNA follows: TGCAGCGTACTACAGGGAGGGGGTGAAAAACTGTTTTTT. As protein: CSVLQGGGEKLFF. J is TRBJ1-4 and V is TRBV29-1, with D perhaps matching TRBD1 (6 bases). V lost 6 bases and J lost 7, with 15 bases in between. CDR1 SQVTM and CDR2 ANQGSEA come from the germline V gene. This CDR3 is 13 amino acids long.

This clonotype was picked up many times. CDR3 sequence: CASSYSGGATSYEQYF. In DNA form, the CDR3 reads TGTGCCAGCAGTTACTCTGGTGGGGCGACATCCTACGAGCAGTACTTC. The V gene is TRBV6-5, the J gene TRBJ2-7; D perhaps matches TRBD1 (5 bases). V was cut by 0 bases and J by 1 base, with 13 bases left in between. Germline V gene lookup returns CDR1 MNHEY and CDR2 SVGAGI. The CDR3 spans 16 residues.

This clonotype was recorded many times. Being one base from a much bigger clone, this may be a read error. CDR3 amino acids: CASSPRRGTGGFSEQFF. The CDR3 DNA reads TGTGCCAGTAGTCCCCGTCGGGGGACAGGGGGTTTTAGTGAGCAGTTCTTC. This chain joins TRBV19 and TRBJ2-1; 11 bases agree with TRBD1. V was clipped by 5 bases and J by 9 bases; unmatched bases: 15. The CDR3 has 17 residues. CDR1 is LNHDA, CDR2 SQIVND, per germline (reference sequence).

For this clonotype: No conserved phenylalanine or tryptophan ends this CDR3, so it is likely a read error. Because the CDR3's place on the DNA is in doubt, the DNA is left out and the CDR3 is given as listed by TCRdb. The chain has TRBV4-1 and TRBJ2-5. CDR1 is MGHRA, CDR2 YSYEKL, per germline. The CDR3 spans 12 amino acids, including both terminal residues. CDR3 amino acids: CASSQDRIIGRH.

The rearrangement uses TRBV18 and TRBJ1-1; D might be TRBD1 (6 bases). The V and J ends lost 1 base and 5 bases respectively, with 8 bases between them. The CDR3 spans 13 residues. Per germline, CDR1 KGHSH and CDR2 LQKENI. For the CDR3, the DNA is TGTGCCAGCTCACCACAAGGGGGAACTGAAGCTTTCTTT. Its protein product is CASSPQGGTEAFF.